A selection of T cell receptor beta chains follows, all from one sample in a study of blood T cell repertoires in COVID-19. Here immunoSEQ multiplex PCR was the method, and the copy in TCRdb shows in-frame clones only, minus some. The sample consists of some 220,000 clones, roughly nine tenths of them appearing once. Material for sequencing was PBMCs or T cells enriched from blood (not recorded which). The receptors were gathered from a woman between 45 and 60 years old in a cohort exposed to, infected with or recovered from COVID-19 (not recorded which). Both conserved end residues are part of each CDR3. Each record gives: clone size, CDR3 length, J gene, V gene, D gene, CDR3 protein, CDR3 DNA. The D gene is left open where the match is weak. The listing skips clone size in some rows; elsewhere it reads once, few, many or a size class.

clone size: NA
CDR3 length: 14
J gene: TRBJ1-1
V gene: TRBV11-2
D gene: NA
CDR3 protein: CASSLGGGSTEAFF
CDR3 DNA: TGTGCCAGCAGCTTAGGGGGAGGGAGCACTGAAGCTTTCTTT

clone size: NA
CDR3 length: 14
J gene: TRBJ1-1
V gene: TRBV7-9
D gene: NA
CDR3 protein: CASSQGLANTEAFF
CDR3 DNA: TGTGCCAGCAGCCAGGGACTCGCGAACACTGAAGCTTTCTTT

clone size: NA
CDR3 length: 15
J gene: TRBJ2-5
V gene: TRBV6-5
D gene: TRBD1
CDR3 protein: CASSHGTGGLETQYF
CDR3 DNA: TGTGCCAGCAGTCACGGGACAGGGGGCTTGGAGACCCAGTACTTC

clone size: few
CDR3 length: 17
J gene: TRBJ1-2
V gene: TRBV3-1/TRBV3-2
D gene: NA
CDR3 protein: CASSQDGLRGSSYGYTF
CDR3 DNA: TGTGCCAGCAGCCAAGATGGACTGAGAGGTTCTTCCTATGGCTACACCTTC

clone size: NA
CDR3 length: 16
J gene: TRBJ2-5
V gene: TRBV4-1
D gene: TRBD2
CDR3 protein: CASSQDAWPGGETQYF
CDR3 DNA: TGCGCCAGCAGCCAAGACGCCTGGCCGGGAGGAGAGACCCAGTACTTC

clone size: few
CDR3 length: 15
J gene: TRBJ1-3
V gene: TRBV28
D gene: NA
CDR3 protein: CASRPPVGRGNTIYF
CDR3 DNA: TGTGCCAGCAGGCCCCCCGTAGGGCGGGGGAACACCATATATTTT

clone size: NA
CDR3 length: 13
J gene: TRBJ1-2
V gene: TRBV23-1
D gene: TRBD1
CDR3 protein: CASSQSSGGGYTF
CDR3 DNA: TGCGCCAGCAGTCAATCGTCAGGGGGTGGCTACACCTTC

clone size: NA
CDR3 length: 15
J gene: TRBJ1-1
V gene: TRBV5-6
D gene: NA
CDR3 protein: CASRLPGQPNTEAFF
CDR3 DNA: TGTGCCAGCAGGCTTCCCGGACAGCCGAACACTGAAGCTTTCTTT

clone size: few
CDR3 length: 17
J gene: TRBJ1-1
V gene: TRBV6-2/TRBV6-3
D gene: TRBD1
CDR3 protein: CASTPRRRGTVNTEAFF
CDR3 DNA: TGTGCCAGCACCCCTAGGAGGAGAGGGACAGTGAACACTGAAGCTTTCTTT

clone size: NA
CDR3 length: 13
J gene: TRBJ2-7
V gene: TRBV19
D gene: NA
CDR3 protein: CASSMKPGYEQYF
CDR3 DNA: TGTGCCAGTAGTATGAAACCAGGGTACGAGCAGTACTTC

clone size: NA
CDR3 length: 16
J gene: TRBJ1-4
V gene: TRBV5-1
D gene: TRBD1
CDR3 protein: CASSLAPQGANEKLFF
CDR3 DNA: TGCGCCAGCAGCTTGGCGCCACAGGGGGCCAATGAAAAACTGTTTTTT

clone size: NA
CDR3 length: 14
J gene: TRBJ1-1
V gene: TRBV7-2
D gene: NA
CDR3 protein: CASSTQGLNTEAFF
CDR3 DNA: TGTGCCAGCAGTACACAGGGACTGAACACTGAAGCTTTCTTT

clone size: NA
CDR3 length: 16
J gene: TRBJ2-2
V gene: TRBV7-2
D gene: NA
CDR3 protein: CASSMRRGGGTGELFF
CDR3 DNA: TGTGCCAGCAGCATGAGGCGGGGTGGGGGCACCGGGGAGCTGTTTTTT

clone size: NA
CDR3 length: 15
J gene: TRBJ1-2
V gene: TRBV7-3
D gene: NA
CDR3 protein: CASSLRQDSVYGYTF
CDR3 DNA: TGTGCCAGCAGCTTAAGGCAGGACTCCGTCTATGGCTACACCTTC

clone size: once
CDR3 length: 15
J gene: TRBJ1-2
V gene: TRBV7-9
D gene: TRBD1
CDR3 protein: CASSDNRGIGYGYTF
CDR3 DNA: TGTGCCAGCAGCGATAACAGGGGGATCGGCTATGGCTACACCTTC

clone size: once
CDR3 length: 17
J gene: TRBJ2-5
V gene: TRBV18
D gene: TRBD2
CDR3 protein: CASSPALSTSGQETQYF
CDR3 DNA: TGTGCCAGCTCACCTGCCCTGTCTACTAGCGGCCAAGAGACCCAGTACTTC

clone size: NA
CDR3 length: 15
J gene: TRBJ2-1
V gene: TRBV9
D gene: TRBD1
CDR3 protein: CASSVLQGIGNEQFF
CDR3 DNA: TGTGCCAGCAGCGTCCTACAGGGGATAGGAAATGAGCAGTTCTTC

clone size: NA
CDR3 length: 16
J gene: TRBJ2-7
V gene: TRBV11-2
D gene: NA
CDR3 protein: CASSLFAVTSSSEQYF
CDR3 DNA: TGTGCCAGCAGCTTATTCGCGGTCACTAGCTCGAGCGAGCAGTACTTC

clone size: NA
CDR3 length: 16
J gene: TRBJ2-1
V gene: TRBV5-1
D gene: NA
CDR3 protein: CASSLGGGLTYNEQFF
CDR3 DNA: TGCGCCAGCAGCTTGGGTGGGGGCCTAACCTACAATGAGCAGTTCTTC

clone size: NA
CDR3 length: 16
J gene: TRBJ1-3
V gene: TRBV9
D gene: TRBD1
CDR3 protein: CASSTPGTASGNTIYF
CDR3 DNA: TGTGCCAGCAGCACTCCCGGGACAGCTTCTGGAAACACCATATATTTT

clone size: NA
CDR3 length: 14
J gene: TRBJ2-7
V gene: TRBV19
D gene: NA
CDR3 protein: CASSIGQGEYEQYF
CDR3 DNA: TGTGCCAGTAGTATTGGTCAGGGCGAATACGAGCAGTACTTC

clone size: NA
CDR3 length: 17
J gene: TRBJ1-2
V gene: TRBV11-2
D gene: TRBD1
CDR3 protein: CASSITLQGARKNGYTF
CDR3 DNA: TGTGCCAGCAGCATAACGTTACAGGGGGCGCGGAAAAATGGCTACACCTTC

clone size: NA
CDR3 length: 14
J gene: TRBJ2-1
V gene: TRBV5-4
D gene: NA
CDR3 protein: CASSPPGGLAEQFF
CDR3 DNA: TGTGCCAGCAGCCCCCCAGGAGGTCTGGCTGAGCAGTTCTTC

clone size: NA
CDR3 length: 14
J gene: TRBJ2-5
V gene: TRBV7-2
D gene: TRBD2
CDR3 protein: CASSLRGLAETQYF
CDR3 DNA: TGTGCCAGCAGCTTGAGGGGACTAGCCGAGACCCAGTACTTC

clone size: NA
CDR3 length: 14
J gene: TRBJ2-3
V gene: TRBV28
D gene: TRBD2
CDR3 protein: CASKTGGSTDTQYF
CDR3 DNA: TGTGCCAGCAAAACGGGGGGGAGCACAGATACGCAGTATTTT

clone size: NA
CDR3 length: 16
J gene: TRBJ1-3
V gene: TRBV4-2
D gene: NA
CDR3 protein: CASSQDLGNSGNTIYF
CDR3 DNA: TGTGCCAGCAGCCAAGATTTGGGCAACTCTGGAAACACCATATATTTT

clone size: NA
CDR3 length: 14
J gene: TRBJ1-4
V gene: TRBV7-2
D gene: NA
CDR3 protein: CASSLRATNEKLFF
CDR3 DNA: TGTGCCAGCAGCTTAAGAGCAACTAATGAAAAACTGTTTTTT

clone size: once
CDR3 length: 13
J gene: TRBJ1-1
V gene: TRBV27
D gene: NA
CDR3 protein: CASSFGGNTEAFF
CDR3 DNA: TGTGCCAGCAGTTTCGGCGGGAACACTGAAGCTTTCTTT

clone size: NA
CDR3 length: 19
J gene: TRBJ2-1
V gene: TRBV27
D gene: TRBD1
CDR3 protein: CASSPEAIQGSSLIYEQFF
CDR3 DNA: TGTGCCAGCAGTCCAGAAGCGATACAGGGGAGCTCCCTAATTTACGAGCAGTTCTTC

clone size: NA
CDR3 length: 16
J gene: TRBJ2-1
V gene: TRBV4-1
D gene: NA
CDR3 protein: CASSQEGRGTYNEQFF
CDR3 DNA: TGCGCCAGCAGCCAAGAAGGCAGGGGAACTTACAATGAGCAGTTCTTC

clone size: NA
CDR3 length: 16
J gene: TRBJ1-1
V gene: TRBV15
D gene: NA
CDR3 protein: CATSTLGGLTNTEAFF
CDR3 DNA: TGTGCCACCAGCACCCTGGGGGGGCTGACGAACACTGAAGCTTTCTTT

clone size: NA
CDR3 length: 13
J gene: TRBJ1-5
V gene: TRBV2
D gene: TRBD1
CDR3 protein: CASTRGQNQPQHF
CDR3 DNA: TGTGCCAGCACTAGGGGGCAGAATCAGCCCCAGCATTTT

clone size: NA
CDR3 length: 12
J gene: TRBJ1-1
V gene: TRBV6-5
D gene: NA
CDR3 protein: CASRGGNTEAFF
CDR3 DNA: TGTGCCAGCCGAGGGGGGAACACTGAAGCTTTCTTT

clone size: NA
CDR3 length: 15
J gene: TRBJ2-3
V gene: TRBV14
D gene: TRBD2
CDR3 protein: CASSQGDYQTDTQYF
CDR3 DNA: TGTGCCAGCAGCCAAGGGGACTACCAAACAGATACGCAGTATTTT

clone size: few
CDR3 length: 15
J gene: TRBJ2-3
V gene: TRBV5-4
D gene: NA
CDR3 protein: CASSLAVASSDTQYF
CDR3 DNA: TGTGCCAGCAGCTTGGCGGTGGCTAGCTCAGATACGCAGTATTTT

clone size: NA
CDR3 length: 12
J gene: TRBJ1-4
V gene: TRBV18
D gene: NA
CDR3 protein: CASSPDSSKLFF
CDR3 DNA: TGTGCCAGCTCACCGGACAGCTCAAAACTGTTTTTT

clone size: NA
CDR3 length: 12
J gene: TRBJ1-1
V gene: TRBV4-3
D gene: NA
CDR3 protein: CASSQVGAGAFF
CDR3 DNA: TGCGCCAGCAGCCAAGTTGGTGCCGGGGCTTTCTTT

clone size: NA
CDR3 length: 14
J gene: TRBJ2-7
V gene: TRBV27
D gene: TRBD1
CDR3 protein: CASSHQGATDEQYF
CDR3 DNA: TGTGCCAGCAGTCACCAGGGGGCGACGGACGAGCAGTACTTC

clone size: NA
CDR3 length: 13
J gene: TRBJ1-2
V gene: TRBV12-3/TRBV12-4
D gene: NA
CDR3 protein: CASGVGGVYGYTF
CDR3 DNA: TGTGCCAGCGGGGTTGGGGGCGTATATGGCTACACCTTC

clone size: NA
CDR3 length: 13
J gene: TRBJ1-2
V gene: TRBV5-8
D gene: NA
CDR3 protein: CASTFGQGYGYTF
CDR3 DNA: TGTGCCAGCACCTTCGGTCAGGGTTATGGCTACACCTTC

clone size: NA
CDR3 length: 13
J gene: TRBJ2-7
V gene: TRBV19
D gene: NA
CDR3 protein: CASSMTEGYEQYF
CDR3 DNA: TGTGCCAGTAGTATGACAGAAGGATACGAGCAGTACTTC

clone size: NA
CDR3 length: 15
J gene: TRBJ1-3
V gene: TRBV2
D gene: NA
CDR3 protein: CASRPGGAAGNTIYF
CDR3 DNA: TGTGCCAGCAGGCCCGGTGGGGCTGCTGGAAACACCATATATTTT

clone size: NA
CDR3 length: 13
J gene: TRBJ2-5
V gene: TRBV11-2
D gene: NA
CDR3 protein: CASSLSTGETQYF
CDR3 DNA: TGTGCCAGCAGCTTGAGTACAGGGGAGACCCAGTACTTC

clone size: NA
CDR3 length: 15
J gene: TRBJ1-6
V gene: TRBV10-3
D gene: NA
CDR3 protein: CAISDPGRRASPLHF
CDR3 DNA: TGTGCCATCAGTGACCCCGGACGGAGGGCTTCACCCCTCCACTTT

clone size: once
CDR3 length: 15
J gene: TRBJ2-7
V gene: TRBV18
D gene: TRBD1
CDR3 protein: CASSRGQQGIHEQYF
CDR3 DNA: TGTGCCAGCTCACGGGGTCAACAGGGGATCCACGAGCAGTACTTC

clone size: NA
CDR3 length: 16
J gene: TRBJ1-5
V gene: TRBV10-1
D gene: NA
CDR3 protein: CASSEGRGLCNQPQHF
CDR3 DNA: TGCGCCAGCAGTGAAGGGCGCGGGCTTTGCAATCAGCCCCAGCATTTT

clone size: NA
CDR3 length: 12
J gene: TRBJ1-2
V gene: TRBV7-8
D gene: TRBD1
CDR3 protein: CASSFTGGGYTF
CDR3 DNA: TGTGCCAGCAGCTTTACAGGGGGCGGCTACACCTTC

clone size: NA
CDR3 length: 16
J gene: TRBJ2-7
V gene: TRBV7-2
D gene: NA
CDR3 protein: CASSLYTRALRGEQYF
CDR3 DNA: TGTGCCAGCAGCTTGTACACCAGGGCCCTGCGGGGCGAGCAGTACTTC

clone size: NA
CDR3 length: 15
J gene: TRBJ2-7
V gene: TRBV5-5
D gene: TRBD1
CDR3 protein: CASSSGQDASYEQYF
CDR3 DNA: TGTGCCAGCAGCTCCGGACAGGATGCTTCCTACGAGCAGTACTTC

clone size: NA
CDR3 length: 16
J gene: TRBJ2-1
V gene: TRBV7-9
D gene: TRBD2
CDR3 protein: CASSPLAGGNYNEQFF
CDR3 DNA: TGTGCCAGCAGCCCGCTAGCGGGGGGCAATTACAATGAGCAGTTCTTC

clone size: NA
CDR3 length: 14
J gene: TRBJ1-5
V gene: TRBV30
D gene: TRBD1
CDR3 protein: CAWSLRTGHQPQHF
CDR3 DNA: TGTGCCTGGAGCCTCAGGACAGGGCATCAGCCCCAGCATTTT

clone size: NA
CDR3 length: 15
J gene: TRBJ2-3
V gene: TRBV6-4
D gene: TRBD2
CDR3 protein: CASSDTGGITDTQYF
CDR3 DNA: TGTGCCAGCAGTGACACCGGGGGGATCACAGATACGCAGTATTTT

clone size: once
CDR3 length: 15
J gene: TRBJ1-1
V gene: TRBV28
D gene: NA
CDR3 protein: CASNGRVAENTEAFF
CDR3 DNA: TGTGCCAGCAATGGGAGGGTGGCAGAGAACACTGAAGCTTTCTTT

clone size: NA
CDR3 length: 16
J gene: TRBJ1-3
V gene: TRBV15
D gene: NA
CDR3 protein: CATSRESGMVGNTIYF
CDR3 DNA: TGTGCCACCAGCAGAGAATCGGGGATGGTTGGAAACACCATATATTTT

clone size: NA
CDR3 length: 16
J gene: TRBJ1-4
V gene: TRBV7-2
D gene: TRBD1
CDR3 protein: CASSPGTGLTNEKLFF
CDR3 DNA: TGTGCCAGCAGCCCCGGGACAGGGTTAACTAATGAAAAACTGTTTTTT

clone size: NA
CDR3 length: 13
J gene: TRBJ1-1
V gene: TRBV6-5
D gene: NA
CDR3 protein: CASNSVLNTEAFF
CDR3 DNA: TGTGCCAGCAATTCTGTTCTGAACACTGAAGCTTTCTTT

clone size: NA
CDR3 length: 15
J gene: TRBJ1-6
V gene: TRBV3-1/TRBV3-2
D gene: NA
CDR3 protein: CASSATEQKNSPLHF
CDR3 DNA: TGTGCCAGCAGCGCGACAGAGCAGAAAAATTCACCCCTCCACTTT

clone size: NA
CDR3 length: 13
J gene: TRBJ1-5
V gene: TRBV7-2
D gene: NA
CDR3 protein: CASSLVGHQPQHF
CDR3 DNA: TGTGCCAGCAGCTTAGTTGGGCATCAGCCCCAGCATTTT

clone size: NA
CDR3 length: 16
J gene: TRBJ1-2
V gene: TRBV18
D gene: NA
CDR3 protein: CASSPPVQTTNYGYTF
CDR3 DNA: TGTGCCAGCTCACCACCGGTTCAGACAACTAACTATGGCTACACCTTC